The rows below give T cell receptor beta chains drawn from one sample of a study of blood T cell repertoires in COVID-19. Profiled with immunoSEQ multiplex PCR; TCRdb holds only in-frame clones, not every one. Among approximately 150,000 clones listed, around 84% were seen once. Specimen: peripheral blood. These TCRs come from a woman in her forties or fifties in a cohort sampled during active or convalescent COVID-19. Both conserved end residues are part of each CDR3. D genes are given only for firm matches. Where a row states a size, it is once, few, many or the class of an expanded clone; other rows omit it.

j_gene: TRBJ2-1
d_gene: TRBD2
abundance: .
v_gene: TRBV2
CDR3nt: TGTGCCAGCAGTGAGGGGACTAGCGTAGGGCAGTTCTTC
CDR3aa: CASSEGTSVGQFF

j_gene: TRBJ1-6
d_gene: TRBD1
abundance: .
v_gene: TRBV3-1/TRBV3-2
CDR3nt: TGTGCCAGCAGCCAGCGAGGCAGGGGGCATAGTTCACCCCTCCACTTT
CDR3aa: CASSQRGRGHSSPLHF

j_gene: TRBJ2-7
d_gene: .
abundance: few
v_gene: TRBV9
CDR3nt: TGTGCCAGCAGCGTAGCATGGGACTCCATCTACGAGCAGTACTTC
CDR3aa: CASSVAWDSIYEQYF

j_gene: TRBJ1-2
d_gene: .
abundance: .
v_gene: TRBV6-5
CDR3nt: TGTGCCAGCAGTTACTCGGGGGGGAGCACCTTC
CDR3aa: CASSYSGGSTF

j_gene: TRBJ2-2
d_gene: .
abundance: .
v_gene: TRBV15
CDR3nt: TGTGCCACCAGCAGAGATCTTGAGAGGCGAGACACCGGGGAGCTGTTTTTT
CDR3aa: CATSRDLERRDTGELFF

j_gene: TRBJ2-3
d_gene: TRBD2
abundance: .
v_gene: TRBV4-1
CDR3nt: TGCGCCAGCAGCCAAGTTACTAGCGGGGGGCGGTTTTTTCGAGGAGATACGCAGTATTTT
CDR3aa: CASSQVTSGGRFFRGDTQYF

j_gene: TRBJ1-5
d_gene: .
abundance: once
v_gene: TRBV30
CDR3nt: TGTGCCTGGAGTGGCGGCCACAATCAGCCCCAGCATTTT
CDR3aa: CAWSGGHNQPQHF

j_gene: TRBJ2-2
d_gene: .
abundance: .
v_gene: TRBV20-1
CDR3nt: TGCAGTGCTAGTCGGGACGGAGGGACGGGGACCGGGGAGCTGTTTTTT
CDR3aa: CSASRDGGTGTGELFF

j_gene: TRBJ2-4
d_gene: .
abundance: .
v_gene: TRBV27
CDR3nt: TGTGCCAGCAGGGAAAGACTTTCCAAAAACATTCAGTACTTC
CDR3aa: CASRERLSKNIQYF

j_gene: TRBJ2-3
d_gene: TRBD2
abundance: .
v_gene: TRBV12-5
CDR3nt: TGTGCTAGTGGGGGCGGGACTAGCGGTACAGATACGCAGTATTTT
CDR3aa: CASGGGTSGTDTQYF

j_gene: TRBJ1-1
d_gene: TRBD1
abundance: .
v_gene: TRBV27
CDR3nt: TGTGCCAGCAGTGCCCGGGACAGGGGGTCTGAAGCTTTCTTT
CDR3aa: CASSARDRGSEAFF

j_gene: TRBJ2-5
d_gene: TRBD2
abundance: .
v_gene: TRBV14
CDR3nt: TGTGCCAGCAGCCAAGAATCTGCTAGCGGGGGGGCTTTAGAGACCCAGTACTTC
CDR3aa: CASSQESASGGALETQYF

j_gene: TRBJ2-1
d_gene: TRBD2
abundance: once
v_gene: TRBV7-3
CDR3nt: TGTGCCAGCAGCGGCGGGACTAGCTACAATGAGCAGTTCTTC
CDR3aa: CASSGGTSYNEQFF

j_gene: TRBJ2-3
d_gene: .
abundance: .
v_gene: TRBV29-1
CDR3nt: TGCAGCGCCGCCGGGTACGCCAAGGATACGCAGTATTTT
CDR3aa: CSAAGYAKDTQYF

j_gene: TRBJ1-6
d_gene: TRBD1
abundance: .
v_gene: TRBV18
CDR3nt: TGTGCCAGCTCACCCGGGACAGATAATTCACCCCTCCACTTT
CDR3aa: CASSPGTDNSPLHF

j_gene: TRBJ2-7
d_gene: TRBD1
abundance: .
v_gene: TRBV11-3
CDR3nt: TGTGCCAGCAGCTTAGGACAGGGGTCCGAGCAGTACTTC
CDR3aa: CASSLGQGSEQYF

j_gene: TRBJ1-3
d_gene: .
abundance: .
v_gene: TRBV19
CDR3nt: TGTGCCAGTAGGAGAGATTCCTACGGAAACACCATATATTTT
CDR3aa: CASRRDSYGNTIYF

j_gene: TRBJ2-1
d_gene: .
abundance: .
v_gene: TRBV19
CDR3nt: TGTGCCAGTAGTATTCGCGCGGGCGATGAGCAGTTCTTC
CDR3aa: CASSIRAGDEQFF

j_gene: TRBJ2-5
d_gene: .
abundance: .
v_gene: TRBV10-3
CDR3nt: TGTGCCATCAATCGCGGGGGCGGCCAAGAGACCCAGTACTTC
CDR3aa: CAINRGGGQETQYF

j_gene: TRBJ1-5
d_gene: .
abundance: .
v_gene: TRBV9
CDR3nt: TGTGCCAGCAGCGCCGGGGGTTCAGGCAATCAGCCCCAGCATTTT
CDR3aa: CASSAGGSGNQPQHF

j_gene: TRBJ1-5
d_gene: .
abundance: .
v_gene: TRBV4-1
CDR3nt: TGCGCCAGCAGCCAAGTATTGCTCGCCGGGAATCAGCCCCAGCATTTT
CDR3aa: CASSQVLLAGNQPQHF

j_gene: TRBJ2-2
d_gene: TRBD1
abundance: .
v_gene: TRBV18
CDR3nt: TGTGCCAGCTCACCACCGCAACAGGGGGCCGGCGGGGAGCTGTTTTTT
CDR3aa: CASSPPQQGAGGELFF

j_gene: TRBJ1-2
d_gene: TRBD1
abundance: .
v_gene: TRBV10-3
CDR3nt: TGTGCCATCAGAAAAGACAGGGAGGAAGGCTACACCTTC
CDR3aa: CAIRKDREEGYTF

j_gene: TRBJ1-2
d_gene: .
abundance: .
v_gene: TRBV5-4
CDR3nt: TGTGCCAGCAGCTTGGGTCCAGACATTAACTATGGCTACACCTTC
CDR3aa: CASSLGPDINYGYTF

j_gene: TRBJ2-7
d_gene: .
abundance: .
v_gene: TRBV7-2
CDR3nt: TGTGCCAGCAGCTGGAGTATGGGCGAGCAGTACTTC
CDR3aa: CASSWSMGEQYF

j_gene: TRBJ1-1
d_gene: .
abundance: .
v_gene: TRBV19
CDR3nt: TGTGCCAGTAGTATAATAGGAGGGATGAGTAGGAACACTGAAGCTTTCTTT
CDR3aa: CASSIIGGMSRNTEAFF

j_gene: TRBJ2-7
d_gene: TRBD2
abundance: .
v_gene: TRBV7-2
CDR3nt: TGTGCCAGCAGCTTGACTGGACTAGCGGGGCAGTACTTC
CDR3aa: CASSLTGLAGQYF

j_gene: TRBJ1-2
d_gene: .
abundance: .
v_gene: TRBV3-1/TRBV3-2
CDR3nt: TGTGCCAGCAGCCAAGATTTCGGCGGCGCTGGCTACACCTTC
CDR3aa: CASSQDFGGAGYTF

j_gene: TRBJ2-5
d_gene: TRBD1
abundance: .
v_gene: TRBV6-1
CDR3nt: TGTGCCAGCAGTGAAGGGACAGGCTGGGGGGAGACCCAGTACTTC
CDR3aa: CASSEGTGWGETQYF

j_gene: TRBJ1-1
d_gene: TRBD1
abundance: .
v_gene: TRBV18
CDR3nt: TGTGCCAGCTCACCCCGTGACAGGGGCGGCACTGAAGCTTTCTTT
CDR3aa: CASSPRDRGGTEAFF

j_gene: TRBJ1-5
d_gene: .
abundance: .
v_gene: TRBV7-9
CDR3nt: TGTGCCAGCAGCGCGACAGATAGCAATCAGCCCCAGCATTTT
CDR3aa: CASSATDSNQPQHF

j_gene: TRBJ1-6
d_gene: .
abundance: .
v_gene: TRBV21-1
CDR3nt: TGTGCCAGCAGCATCAGGAGGGTCGCCTATAATTCACCCCTCCACTTT
CDR3aa: CASSIRRVAYNSPLHF

j_gene: TRBJ1-3
d_gene: .
abundance: few
v_gene: TRBV7-3
CDR3nt: TGTGCCAGCAGCTTAACGCGGGGGCCCATATATTTT
CDR3aa: CASSLTRGPIYF

j_gene: TRBJ1-2
d_gene: .
abundance: .
v_gene: TRBV6-5
CDR3nt: TGTGCCAGCAGTTACTCGACGCAGGGAGGGAGTGGCTACACCTTC
CDR3aa: CASSYSTQGGSGYTF

j_gene: TRBJ2-7
d_gene: .
abundance: .
v_gene: TRBV2
CDR3nt: TGTGCCAGCAGCGAAATGGGGGGACTCTACGAGCAGTACTTC
CDR3aa: CASSEMGGLYEQYF